The 15 T cell receptor beta chains given below trace back to one sample, sequenced in a study of cytomegalovirus exposure and HLA in healthy donors. A multiplex PCR was run with 60 Vbeta primers and 13 Jbeta primers. Only in-frame clones appear in the TCRdb table, and some are missing; sequencing was by immunoSEQ multiplex PCR. In the table there are 60,000 to 70,000 clones, around 80% of which are singletons. Sequencing was performed on PBMCs. These receptors were collected from a woman in her 30s in good health and CMV-seronegative.

J is TRBJ1-5 and V is TRBV30, with TRBD1 as a possible D gene (5 bases). The germline V and J ends were trimmed by 0 bases and 0 bases, with 9 bases remaining between them. Per germline, CDR1 GTSNPN and CDR2 SVGIG (reference sequence). CDR3 length equals 15 residues. This chain's CDR3 is CAWSVGGYSNQPQHF. CDR3 nucleotides: TGTGCCTGGAGTGTGGGGGGATATAGCAATCAGCCCCAGCATTTT. The variable domain in full, with the rest retrieved from reference TRBV30 and TRBJ1-5, is SQTIHQWPATLVQPVGSPLSLECTVEGTSNPNLYWYRQAAGRGLQLLFYSVGIGQISSEVPQNLSASRPQDRQFILSSKKLLLSDSGFYLCAWSVGGYSNQPQHFGDGTRLSIL.

V and J are TRBV7-8 and TRBJ1-2, with D possibly TRBD1 on 5 matching bases. CDR1 and CDR2 from the germline V gene are SGHVS and FQNEAQ. V lost 3 bases to trimming and J lost 2 bases, with 10 bases between them. This CDR3 contains 14 residues. The CDR3 sequence is CASSLLTANYGYTF. CDR3 in DNA: TGTGCCAGCAGCTTGCTGACAGCCAACTATGGCTACACCTTC.

The gene calls are TRBV2 and TRBJ2-4; 7 nucleotides align to TRBD1. CDR1 and CDR2 (germline): SNHLY, FYNNEI. This CDR3 is built from 14 residues. The trim removed 3 bases at V and 6 bases at J, leaving 5 bases unmatched. In DNA form, the CDR3 reads TGTGCCAGCAGTGAGGGACAGTTTGGAAACATTCAGTACTTC. It codes for CASSEGQFGNIQYF. The variable domain in full, completed from reference TRBV2 and TRBJ2-4, reads EPEVTQTPSHQVTQMGQEVILRCVPISNHLYFYWYRQILGQKVEFLVSFYNNEISEKSEIFDDQFSVERPDGSNFTLKIRSTKLEDSAMYFCASSEGQFGNIQYFGAGTRLSVL.

Concerning this clone itself: One end of the junction varies from germline; a read error may be responsible. For the CDR3, the DNA is TGTGCCAGCACCAGGGAGCTGTTTTTT. As protein: CASTRELFF. This chain connects TRBV5-6 to TRBJ2-2; D gene ambiguous. Germline-derived CDR1 and CDR2 are SGHDT and YYEEEE. This CDR3 has 9 amino acids.

The chain combines TRBV29-1 with TRBJ1-1; D not resolved. There are 13 residues in the CDR3. Trimming took 4 bases from V and 1 from J, leaving 10 bases between them. CDR1 and CDR2 from the germline V gene are SQVTM and ANQGSEA. The CDR3 region has the DNA TGCAGCGTTGCCCGGAGGCAGAACACTGAAGCTTTCTTT. As protein: CSVARRQNTEAFF.

In this sample, this clone turned up a few times. J is TRBJ1-2 and V is TRBV4-3; tentative D call: TRBD1 (5 bases). The CDR3 runs to 16 residues. Germline lookup yields CDR1 LGHNA and CDR2 YSLEER. Between the trimmed V and J ends, which lost 0 bases and 4 bases, there was a span of 15 bases. The CDR3 sequence: CASSQDPPGKSYGYTF. As DNA, the CDR3 is TGCGCCAGCAGCCAAGACCCCCCAGGGAAAAGCTATGGCTACACCTTC.

The V call is TRBV7-9, the J call TRBJ1-1; D not resolved. This CDR3 spans 12 amino acids. The ends were cut back, 4 bases at V and 8 bases at J, with 11 bases in the middle. Germline lookup yields CDR1 SEHNR and CDR2 FQNEAQ (reference sequence). The CDR3 protein is CASSSYRAEAFF. For the CDR3, the DNA is TGTGCCAGCAGCTCCTACAGAGCAGAAGCTTTCTTT.

The V and J genes are TRBV30 and TRBJ2-1; 8 bases are a match to TRBD1. The germline CDR1 and CDR2 sequences are GTSNPN and SVGIG (reference sequence). The junction had 12 bases not matched to a gene; V was cut back by 2 bases and J by 12 bases. The CDR3 sequence is 14 residues long. The CDR3, as DNA: TGTGCCTGGAGTCCCCGAGACAGGGGATTGTCGCAGTTCTTC. Its protein is CAWSPRDRGLSQFF.

The rearrangement joins TRBV4-1 to TRBJ1-3, with D uncertain. Germline CDR1 and CDR2: MGHRA and YSYEKL. Trimming took off 4 bases at V and 0 bases at J, with 16 bases between the two ends. This CDR3 comprises 17 residues. CDR3 sequence reads: CASSLAPTARSGNTIYF. The CDR3 nucleotides are TGCGCCAGCAGCCTAGCTCCGACTGCCCGCTCTGGAAACACCATATATTTT.

The V gene is TRBV4-2, the J gene TRBJ1-6; 7 bases match TRBD1. The CDR3 has 16 amino acids. After removal of 0 bases from V and 10 bases from J, the junction contained 9 bases not matched to a gene. Per germline, CDR1 LGHNA and CDR2 YNFKEQ. This CDR3 is CASSQDQEGAGSPLHF. CDR3 coding DNA: TGTGCCAGCAGCCAAGATCAGGAGGGGGCCGGATCACCCCTCCACTTT.

The chain uses TRBV5-1 and TRBJ1-1; TRBD1 aligns across 7 bases. V was pared by 3 bases and J by 0 bases, with 5 bases of the junction left unmatched. CDR1 is SGHRS, CDR2 YFSETQ, per germline. This CDR3 comprises 15 residues. The CDR3 sequence: CASSSRGSMNTEAFF. CDR3 in DNA: TGCGCCAGCAGCTCCAGGGGGTCCATGAACACTGAAGCTTTCTTT.

The chain carries TRBV10-2 and TRBJ2-7, with D possibly being TRBD2 (6 bases). CDR1 WSHSY and CDR2 SAAADI come from the germline V gene. The V end was cut by 0 bases, the J end by 1 base, with 10 bases between. CDR3 length: 15 residues. The CDR3 DNA reads as TGCGCCAGCAGTGAGTCCGGGACTTCATCCTACGAGCAGTACTTC. Translating gives CASSESGTSSYEQYF.

The rearrangement joins TRBV6-5 to TRBJ2-7; TRBD1 aligns across 7 bases. The CDR3 is made up of 14 amino acids. J lost 3 bases, V lost 6 bases, and 8 bases had no gene match. Germline V gene lookup returns CDR1 MNHEY and CDR2 SVGAGI. In DNA, the CDR3 is TGTGCCAGCAGGGAAGGGACAGCGAGCTACGAGCAGTACTTC. As protein: CASREGTASYEQYF.

To note about this clone: Other DNA sequences in this sample translate to the same CDR3. This sequence joins TRBV2 and TRBJ1-5; D not resolved. V was shortened by 2 bases and J by 4 bases, with 6 bases between the two germline ends. CDR3 length: 13 amino acids. From germline, CDR1 is SNHLY and CDR2 FYNNEI. CDR3 region: CASSERGNQPQHF. The CDR3 nucleotides are TGTGCCAGCAGTGAACGGGGAAATCAGCCCCAGCATTTT.

The chain employs TRBV7-9 and TRBJ2-3; a weak D match, TRBD1 (5 bases). In germline, CDR1 is SEHNR, CDR2 FQNEAQ (reference sequence). The CDR3 consists of 14 residues. Trimming left V 5 bases short and J 6 bases short, with 15 bases between. CDR3 sequence (DNA): TGTGCCAGCAGCCGCGTTCTTCAGGGCGATACGCAGTATTTT. Translating gives CASSRVLQGDTQYF. The entire variable domain, with the rest obtained from reference TRBV7-9 and TRBJ2-3, is as follows: DTGVSQNPRHKITKRGQNVTFRCDPISEHNRLYWYRQTLGQGPEFLTYFQNEAQLEKSRLLSDRFSAERPKGSFSTLEIQRTEQGDSAMYLCASSRVLQGDTQYFGPGTRLTVL.